The rows below give T cell receptor beta chains drawn from one sample of a study of blood T cell repertoires in COVID-19. Using immunoSEQ multiplex PCR, the repertoire was profiled, and TCRdb retains in-frame clones only, with some absent. The sample holds roughly 300,000 clones, about four fifths seen once. The sample comprised peripheral blood. The source is an older woman with active or convalescent COVID-19. The CDR3 runs from the conserved cysteine through the conserved F or W. Fields, in order: clone size, J gene, D gene, V gene, CDR3 DNA, CDR3 protein. D genes are given only for firm matches. For some rows the clone size is stated as once, few or many, or as a class when expanded; others skip it.

NA	TRBJ2-5	NA	TRBV9	TGTGCCAGCAGCCTCAAGGGGAACCCCGGGCGTGGCGGAGAGACCCAGTACTTC	CASSLKGNPGRGGETQYF
NA	TRBJ1-5	NA	TRBV21-1	TGTGCCGTCGCGCCCGGGGGAGAGAGAGGATTAGCCAATCAGCCCCAGCATTTT	CAVAPGGERGLANQPQHF
NA	TRBJ2-3	TRBD2	TRBV5-4	TGTGCCAGCAGCTTGGGGGGAGCGGGGGTTAGCACAGATACGCAGTATTTT	CASSLGGAGVSTDTQYF
NA	TRBJ2-3	TRBD2	TRBV4-3	TGCGCCAGCAGCCAAGATTTGCGGGGGGGGATCACAGATACGCAGTATTTT	CASSQDLRGGITDTQYF
NA	TRBJ1-5	NA	TRBV19	TGTGCCAGTAGTGGGCAGTATCAGCCCCAGCATTTT	CASSGQYQPQHF
NA	TRBJ2-3	TRBD2	TRBV6-1	TGTGCCAGCAGTGAAGCGGCTAGCGGGGGTCCAGATACGCAGTATTTT	CASSEAASGGPDTQYF
NA	TRBJ1-6	NA	TRBV30	TGTGCCTGGAGTGCCGGGGGCTATAATTCACCCCTCCACTTT	CAWSAGGYNSPLHF
NA	TRBJ2-2	NA	TRBV4-3	TGCGCCAGCAGCCAAGATGGGGACTTCTACACCGGGGAGCTGTTTTTT	CASSQDGDFYTGELFF
NA	TRBJ1-2	NA	TRBV19	TGTGCCAGTAATGGTCGACTTTCTAACTATGGCTACACCTTC	CASNGRLSNYGYTF
NA	TRBJ2-3	TRBD2	TRBV13	TGTGCCAGCAGCCGTACTAGCGGGGTAGATACGCAGTATTTT	CASSRTSGVDTQYF
few	TRBJ1-2	NA	TRBV5-1	TGCGCCAGCAGCACGTCCCGAAGCGGATCTCCTAACTATGGCTACACCTTC	CASSTSRSGSPNYGYTF
NA	TRBJ1-5	TRBD1	TRBV19	TGTGCCAGTAGTGTCGACAGGGTTTACAATCAGCCCCAGCATTTT	CASSVDRVYNQPQHF
NA	TRBJ1-1	NA	TRBV28	TGTGCCAGCAGTGAGACATCACCGAACACTGAAGCTTTCTTT	CASSETSPNTEAFF
NA	TRBJ1-1	NA	TRBV6-4	TGTGCCAGCAGTGCGACAGGGAACACTGAAGCTTTCTTT	CASSATGNTEAFF
few	TRBJ1-1	NA	TRBV6-6	TGTGCCAGCAGTTACGACAGACGAACTTCTGAAGCTTTCTTT	CASSYDRRTSEAFF
NA	TRBJ1-2	NA	TRBV9	TGTGCCAGCAGCGTATCGGGAGAAAGCTATGGCTACACCTTC	CASSVSGESYGYTF
NA	TRBJ2-3	NA	TRBV7-2	TGTGCCAGCAGCAGCGGCGCCACGCAGTATTTT	CASSSGATQYF
NA	TRBJ1-1	NA	TRBV2	TGTGCCAGCAGGGCGGGGGGGAACACTGAAGCTTTCTTT	CASRAGGNTEAFF
NA	TRBJ2-3	NA	TRBV30	TGTGCCTGGTCGGGACTCCCTCCAGATACGCAGTATTTT	CAWSGLPPDTQYF
NA	TRBJ1-1	NA	TRBV7-9	TGTGCCAGCAGCTTAGAGGCGGTTACTGAAGCTTTCTTT	CASSLEAVTEAFF
few	TRBJ1-1	NA	TRBV2	TGTGCCAGTAGTTCTTGGAGCACTGAAGCTTTCTTT	CASSSWSTEAFF
NA	TRBJ2-2	NA	TRBV7-8	TGTGCCAGCAGCGCTAGAGGGGGGGTATTCACCGGGGAGCTGTTTTTT	CASSARGGVFTGELFF
NA	TRBJ2-7	NA	TRBV14	TGTGCCAGCAGCCCCCGGCGGGTAGTCCTAAGCTCCCACGAGCAGTACTTC	CASSPRRVVLSSHEQYF
NA	TRBJ1-5	NA	TRBV10-1	TGCGCCAGCAGGTATAATCAGCCCCAGCATTTT	CASRYNQPQHF
NA	TRBJ2-3	NA	TRBV5-1	TGCGCCAGCAGAGGGCGGGTGGGTAGCACAGATACGCAGTATTTT	CASRGRVGSTDTQYF
NA	TRBJ1-1	TRBD1	TRBV7-9	TGTGCCAGCAGAAGAAGTCGGGGACAGGGGTCCTCTAACACTGAAGCTTTCTTT	CASRRSRGQGSSNTEAFF
NA	TRBJ1-2	NA	TRBV5-1	TGCGCCAGCAGCTTGGCCTCGGAGGGCTACACCTTC	CASSLASEGYTF